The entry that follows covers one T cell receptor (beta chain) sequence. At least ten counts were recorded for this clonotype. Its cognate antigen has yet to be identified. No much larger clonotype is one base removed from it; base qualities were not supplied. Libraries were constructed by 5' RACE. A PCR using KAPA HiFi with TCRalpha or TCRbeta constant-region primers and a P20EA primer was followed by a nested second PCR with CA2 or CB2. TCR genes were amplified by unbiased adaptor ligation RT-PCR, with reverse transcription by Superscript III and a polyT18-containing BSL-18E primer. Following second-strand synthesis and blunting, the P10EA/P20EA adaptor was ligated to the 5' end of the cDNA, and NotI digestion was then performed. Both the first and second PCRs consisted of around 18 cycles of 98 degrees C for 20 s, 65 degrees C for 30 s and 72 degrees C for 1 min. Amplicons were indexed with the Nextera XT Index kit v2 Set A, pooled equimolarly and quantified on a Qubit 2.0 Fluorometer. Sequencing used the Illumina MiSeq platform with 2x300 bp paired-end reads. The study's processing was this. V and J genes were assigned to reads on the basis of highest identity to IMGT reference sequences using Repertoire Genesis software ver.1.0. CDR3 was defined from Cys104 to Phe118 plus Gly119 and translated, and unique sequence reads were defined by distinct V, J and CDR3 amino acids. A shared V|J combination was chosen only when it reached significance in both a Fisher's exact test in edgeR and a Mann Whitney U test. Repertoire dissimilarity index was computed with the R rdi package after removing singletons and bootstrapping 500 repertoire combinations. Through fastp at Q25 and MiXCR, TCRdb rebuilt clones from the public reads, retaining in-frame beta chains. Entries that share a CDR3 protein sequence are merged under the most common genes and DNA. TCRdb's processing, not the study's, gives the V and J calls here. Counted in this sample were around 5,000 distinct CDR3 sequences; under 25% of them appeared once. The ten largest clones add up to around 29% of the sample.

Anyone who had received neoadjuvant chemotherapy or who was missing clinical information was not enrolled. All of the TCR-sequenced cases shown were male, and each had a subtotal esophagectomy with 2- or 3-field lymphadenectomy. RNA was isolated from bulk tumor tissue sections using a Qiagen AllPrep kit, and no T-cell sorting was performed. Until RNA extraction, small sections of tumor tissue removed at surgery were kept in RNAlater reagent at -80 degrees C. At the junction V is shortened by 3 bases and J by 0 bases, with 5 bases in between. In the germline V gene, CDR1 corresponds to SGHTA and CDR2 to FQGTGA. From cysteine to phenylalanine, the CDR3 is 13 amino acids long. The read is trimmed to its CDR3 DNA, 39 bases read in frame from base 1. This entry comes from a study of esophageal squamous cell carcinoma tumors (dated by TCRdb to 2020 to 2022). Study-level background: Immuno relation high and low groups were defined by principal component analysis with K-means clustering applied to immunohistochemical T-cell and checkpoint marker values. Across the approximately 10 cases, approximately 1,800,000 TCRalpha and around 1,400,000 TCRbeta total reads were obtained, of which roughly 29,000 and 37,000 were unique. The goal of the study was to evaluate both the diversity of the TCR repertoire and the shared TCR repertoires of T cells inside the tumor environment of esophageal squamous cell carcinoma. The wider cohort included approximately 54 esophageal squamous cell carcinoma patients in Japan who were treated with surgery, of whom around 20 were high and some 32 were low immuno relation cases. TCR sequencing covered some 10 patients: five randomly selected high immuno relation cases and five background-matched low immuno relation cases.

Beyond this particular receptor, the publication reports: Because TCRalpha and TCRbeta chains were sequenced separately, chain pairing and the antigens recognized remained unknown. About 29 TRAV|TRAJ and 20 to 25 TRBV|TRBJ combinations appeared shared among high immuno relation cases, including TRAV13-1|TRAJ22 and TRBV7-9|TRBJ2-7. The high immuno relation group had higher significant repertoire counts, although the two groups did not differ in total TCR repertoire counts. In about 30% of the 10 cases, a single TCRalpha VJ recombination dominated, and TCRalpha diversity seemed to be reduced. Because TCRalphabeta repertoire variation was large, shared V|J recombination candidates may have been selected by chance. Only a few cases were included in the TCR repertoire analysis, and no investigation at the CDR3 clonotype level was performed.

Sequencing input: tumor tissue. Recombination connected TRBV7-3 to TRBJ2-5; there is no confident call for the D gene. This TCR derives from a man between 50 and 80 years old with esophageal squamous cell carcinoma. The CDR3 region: CASSLTYQETQYF. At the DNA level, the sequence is TGTGCCAGCAGCTTGACCTACCAAGAGACCCAGTACTTC.